The 27 T cell receptor beta chains in this list originate from one sample, sequenced in a study of CD4 T cells in relation to SARS-CoV-2 and coronaviruses. Here immunoSEQ multiplex PCR was the method, and the copy in TCRdb shows in-frame clones only, minus some. This sample has 18,000 or so clones, with approximately 80% found just once. For these receptors, no antigen is known. Unexposed donor CD4+ T cells date from 2011-2018, before the COVID-19 pandemic. Isolation of CD4+ T cells took place after about 9 days in culture. The specimen sequenced was CD4+ T cells from PBMCs, cultured in vitro. The origin of the receptors is a human donor in good health.

The chain has TRBV11-2 and TRBJ2-5, with D unresolved. V gave up 1 base and J gave up 2 bases, with 14 bases separating them. This CDR3 is built from 16 residues. Looked up from germline, CDR1 is SGHAT and CDR2 is FQNNGV. The CDR3 nucleotides read TGTGCCAGCAGCTTAGGGCTCCACGGAGTACAAGAGACCCAGTACTTC. Protein: CASSLGLHGVQETQYF.

This clone was recorded a few times. This chain uses TRBV5-6 with TRBJ1-2; D gene uncertain. Germline V lookup: CDR1 SGHDT, CDR2 YYEEEE. This CDR3 region has 13 residues. Trimming shortened V by 0 bases and J by 4 bases, and 7 bases separated the two germline ends. CDR3 in amino acids: CASSLVTAYGYTF. Written as DNA, the CDR3 is TGTGCCAGCAGCTTGGTGACGGCCTATGGCTACACCTTC.

Here the CDR3 reads CASSLGEGGTDTQYF. The CDR3 DNA reads as TGCGCCAGCAGCTTGGGGGAGGGAGGCACAGATACGCAGTATTTT. The J gene is TRBJ2-3, the V gene TRBV5-1; 7 positions agree with TRBD2. The CDR3 loop spans 15 amino acids. Germline V lookup: CDR1 SGHRS, CDR2 YFSETQ. With 0 bases clipped from V and 1 base from J, the junction kept 2 bases outside the gene matches. The entire variable domain, with the rest obtained from reference TRBV5-1 and TRBJ2-3, is as follows: KAGVTQTPRYLIKTRGQQVTLSCSPISGHRSVSWYQQTPGQGLQFLFEYFSETQRNKGNFPGRFSGRQFSNSRSEMNVSTLELGDSALYLCASSLGEGGTDTQYFGPGTRLTVL.

The V and J genes are TRBV9 and TRBJ1-1, with D possibly being TRBD1 (5 bases). Looked up from germline, CDR1 is SGDLS and CDR2 is YYNGEE. Trimming stripped 3 bases from V and 0 bases from J, with 15 bases between. The CDR3 covers 16 residues. The chain's CDR3 is CASSERGDILNTEAFF. CDR3 DNA: TGTGCCAGCAGCGAGAGGGGAGACATTTTGAACACTGAAGCTTTCTTT.

The rearrangement joins TRBV11-3 to TRBJ2-1, with D perhaps TRBD2 (6 bases). Trimming shortened V by 4 bases and J by 0 bases, and 13 bases separated the two germline ends. The length of the CDR3 is 16 residues. Germline lookup yields CDR1 SGHNT and CDR2 YENEEA. CDR3 bases: TGTGCCAGCAGCTCGCGCCGGGGGAGCTCCTACAATGAGCAGTTCTTC. This translates into CASSSRRGSSYNEQFF.

This chain links TRBV24-1 with TRBJ2-3, with 9 bases identical to TRBD2. With V trimmed by 1 base and J by 6 bases, 4 bases remained unmatched. The CDR3 totals 15 residues. Germline V gene lookup returns CDR1 KGHDR and CDR2 SFDVKD. CDR3: CATSDFRAGGDTQYF. CDR3 bases: TGTGCCACCAGTGATTTTCGCGCGGGGGGGGATACGCAGTATTTT.

The V call is TRBV9, the J call TRBJ2-5, with D uncertain. Trimming stripped 2 bases from V and 5 bases from J, with 13 bases between. The CDR3 is 14 residues long. Germline lookup yields CDR1 SGDLS and CDR2 YYNGEE. The CDR3 DNA reads as TGTGCCAGCAGCGTTGAACCTCTGGTGGAGACCCAGTACTTC. Amino acids: CASSVEPLVETQYF.

The rearrangement links TRBV6-1 to TRBJ1-1, with D maybe TRBD1 (5 bases). The CDR3 runs 14 residues. The germline V gene encodes CDR1 MNHNS and CDR2 SASEGT. V was cut by 2 bases and J by 1 base, with 8 bases left in between. CDR3 nucleotides: TGTGCCAGCAGTGAAAAGGGGAGGAACACTGAAGCTTTCTTT. It encodes CASSEKGRNTEAFF.

This clone was counted between two and nine times. V gene TRBV5-1 combines with J gene TRBJ1-1; D might be TRBD1 (6 bases). Germline CDR1 is SGHRS and CDR2 is YFSETQ. CDR3 size: 16 residues. The V end was cut by 0 bases, the J end by 5 bases, with 17 bases between. The DNA for the CDR3 is TGCGCCAGCAGCTTGGTAGCAGGGCGAGGGGGTACTGAAGCTTTCTTT. It is translated as CASSLVAGRGGTEAFF.

V gene TRBV19 combines with J gene TRBJ2-4; D perhaps matches TRBD1 (5 bases). V shed 8 bases and J shed 1 base, with 12 bases lying between them. The CDR3 is made up of 14 amino acids. Germline CDR1 reads LNHDA; CDR2 reads SQIVND (reference sequence). The CDR3 DNA follows: TGTGCCAGTCAGGGTGTCGGGGCCAAAAACATTCAGTACTTC. Translated, it gives CASQGVGAKNIQYF.

The chain couples TRBV28 to TRBJ2-5, with D hard to call. The CDR3 is made up of 12 amino acids. V dropped 3 bases and J dropped 3 bases, with 5 bases sitting between them. Germline CDR1 and CDR2: MDHEN and SYDVKM. The CDR3 DNA sequence: TGTGCCAGCAGTTTCTTAAAAGAGACCCAGTACTTC. It translates to CASSFLKETQYF.

The rearrangement links TRBV14 to TRBJ1-1; D is perhaps TRBD1 (6 bases). The CDR3 sequence is 15 residues long. The germline V gene has CDR1 SGHDN and CDR2 FVKESK. V was clipped by 0 bases and J by 4 bases, with 12 bases between them. In DNA form, the CDR3 reads TGTGCCAGCAGCCAAGATCAGGGGAGGACCACTGAAGCTTTCTTT. This translates into CASSQDQGRTTEAFF.

V usage is TRBV6-5 and J usage is TRBJ1-4, with D perhaps matching TRBD1 (5 bases). This CDR3 spans 16 amino acids. Trimming took off 3 bases at V and 7 bases at J, with 18 bases between the two ends. Germline CDR1 is MNHEY and CDR2 is SVGAGI. The chain's CDR3 is CASSYSKGQVVEKLFF. As DNA, the CDR3 is TGTGCCAGCAGTTATAGTAAGGGGCAGGTTGTTGAAAAACTGTTTTTT.

This chain uses TRBV29-1 with TRBJ1-1; weak D call: TRBD1 (6 bases). The germline V and J ends were trimmed by 5 bases and 0 bases, with 13 bases remaining between them. The CDR3 is 14 amino acids. In germline, CDR1 is SQVTM, CDR2 ANQGSEA. CDR3 loop: CSVTGFPMNTEAFF. The CDR3 nucleotides read TGCAGCGTTACAGGGTTCCCTATGAACACTGAAGCTTTCTTT.

The rearrangement joins TRBV5-4 to TRBJ1-2; 8 bases are a match to TRBD1. Looked up from germline, CDR1 is SGHNT and CDR2 is YYREEE (reference sequence). The CDR3 spans 16 residues. V shed 3 bases, J shed 0 bases, and the junction held 7 bases outside the gene matches. The CDR3 DNA is TGTGCCAGCAGCTGGTGGGGACAGGAAGCTAACTATGGCTACACCTTC. It yields the protein CASSWWGQEANYGYTF.

This chain links TRBV5-8 with TRBJ2-2; D gene unclear. Germline-derived CDR1 and CDR2 are SGHTS and YDEGEE. This CDR3 contains 15 residues. Deletions cut 5 bases from V and 4 bases from J, with 15 bases between. CDR3 in amino acids: CASRPGRLGTGELFF. CDR3 coding DNA: TGTGCCAGCAGACCGGGCCGGCTTGGCACCGGGGAGCTGTTTTTT.

The rearrangement joins TRBV3-1 (or the pseudogene TRBV3-2) to TRBJ1-4; 8 bases fit TRBD1. V lost 3 bases, J lost 6 bases, and 6 bases stayed unmatched. The CDR3 is 15 amino acids. CDR1 and CDR2 (germline): LGHDT, YNNKEL (reference sequence). CDR3 nucleotide sequence: TGTGCCAGCAGCCACCGTGGGACAGGCTATGAAAAACTGTTTTTT. It specifies CASSHRGTGYEKLFF.

This chain uses TRBV28 with TRBJ2-1; TRBD1 might be the D (6 bases). Germline-derived CDR1 and CDR2 are MDHEN and SYDVKM. V was cut by 6 bases and J by 3 bases, with 9 bases left in between. The CDR3 consists of 13 residues. The CDR3, as DNA: TGTGCCAGCAGCGTACAGGGCTACAATGAGCAGTTCTTC. Encoded protein: CASSVQGYNEQFF.

The chain is built from TRBV4-1 and TRBJ2-2; tentatively, D is TRBD2 (6 bases). The V gene lost 5 bases and the J gene lost 5 bases, with 15 bases spanning the gap. CDR1 and CDR2 from the germline V gene are MGHRA and YSYEKL. This CDR3 region has 15 residues. CDR3 DNA sequence: TGCGCCAGCAGCAAGGGGTCCGGGAGTACCGGGGAGCTGTTTTTT. Its translation is CASSKGSGSTGELFF.

V gene TRBV5-6 combines with J gene TRBJ1-1; D gene uncertain. Germline V gives CDR1 SGHDT, CDR2 YYEEEE. Trimming stripped 3 bases from V and 5 bases from J, with 8 bases between. There are 12 residues in the CDR3. The CDR3 DNA sequence: TGTGCCAGCAGCTGGAGCGGGACTGAAGCTTTCTTT. This encodes CASSWSGTEAFF.

V is TRBV28 and J is TRBJ2-7; D uncertain. Germline CDR1 and CDR2: MDHEN and SYDVKM. V lost 4 bases, J lost 0 bases, and 16 bases lay in between. The CDR3 is made up of 16 amino acids. The CDR3 DNA follows: TGTGCCAGCAGTTATTCCGGTGGTTCCAGCTCCTACGAGCAGTACTTC. This gives the protein CASSYSGGSSSYEQYF.

The chain joins TRBV7-2 to TRBJ2-7, with 8 bases fitting TRBD2. After removal of 5 bases from V and 8 bases from J, the junction contained 11 bases not matched to a gene. This CDR3 spans 14 amino acids. Looked up from germline, CDR1 is SGHTA and CDR2 is FQGNSA. DNA of the CDR3: TGTGCCAGCAGCCCCGGGACTAGTATCGTCAAGCAGTACTTC. Amino acid sequence: CASSPGTSIVKQYF.

The chain links TRBV7-2 to TRBJ1-1; no definite D call. Trimming pared 1 base from V and 4 bases from J, leaving 7 bases between. Per the germline V gene, CDR1 is SGHTA and CDR2 is FQGNSA. The CDR3 length is 13 residues. The CDR3 DNA follows: TGTGCCAGCAGCTTAGAACTTCTCACTGAAGCTTTCTTT. It translates to CASSLELLTEAFF.

In its sample, this clone was seen a few times. The genes are TRBV15 and TRBJ2-7, with 9 bases identical to TRBD1. Germline V gene sequence: CDR1 LNHNV, CDR2 YYDKDF (reference sequence). After removal of 5 bases from V and 1 base from J, the junction contained 6 bases not matched to a gene. This CDR3 spans 15 amino acids. CDR3 bases: TGTGCCACCAGCCCCGGGACAGGGATATCCTACGAGCAGTACTTC. The encoded protein is CATSPGTGISYEQYF. The full variable domain, rest sourced from reference TRBV15 and TRBJ2-7, is DAMVIQNPRYQVTQFGKPVTLSCSQTLNHNVMYWYQQKSSQAPKLLFHYYDKDFNNEADTPDNFQSRRPNTSFCFLDIRSPGLGDTAMYLCATSPGTGISYEQYFGPGTRLTVT.

The rearrangement joins TRBV6-5 to TRBJ1-5; D may be TRBD1 (5 bases). Germline lookup yields CDR1 MNHEY and CDR2 SVGAGI. The CDR3 spans 15 residues. Trimming took 7 bases from V and 3 from J, leaving 16 bases between them. CDR3 sequence (DNA): TGTGCCAGCATCGGCGCGGGACGGATCAATCAGCCCCAGCATTTT. It encodes CASIGAGRINQPQHF.

This rearrangement joins TRBV7-2 to TRBJ1-5; 9 bases map to TRBD1. Trimming took 7 bases from V and 0 from J; bases not matched to a gene: 4. Germline CDR1 is SGHTA and CDR2 is FQGNSA. This CDR3 is built from 15 residues. CDR3 DNA sequence: TGTGCCAGCAATACAGGGGGCCATAGCAATCAGCCCCAGCATTTT. This encodes CASNTGGHSNQPQHF.

The chain uses TRBV6-2 or TRBV6-3 and TRBJ1-5; D is ambiguous. This CDR3 has 15 amino acids. V was cut by 1 base and J by 0 bases, with 7 bases left in between. Germline loops: CDR1 MNHEY, CDR2 SVGEGT. CDR3 loop: CASSYYRDSNQPQHF. The CDR3 region has the DNA TGTGCCAGCAGTTACTACCGGGATAGCAATCAGCCCCAGCATTTT.